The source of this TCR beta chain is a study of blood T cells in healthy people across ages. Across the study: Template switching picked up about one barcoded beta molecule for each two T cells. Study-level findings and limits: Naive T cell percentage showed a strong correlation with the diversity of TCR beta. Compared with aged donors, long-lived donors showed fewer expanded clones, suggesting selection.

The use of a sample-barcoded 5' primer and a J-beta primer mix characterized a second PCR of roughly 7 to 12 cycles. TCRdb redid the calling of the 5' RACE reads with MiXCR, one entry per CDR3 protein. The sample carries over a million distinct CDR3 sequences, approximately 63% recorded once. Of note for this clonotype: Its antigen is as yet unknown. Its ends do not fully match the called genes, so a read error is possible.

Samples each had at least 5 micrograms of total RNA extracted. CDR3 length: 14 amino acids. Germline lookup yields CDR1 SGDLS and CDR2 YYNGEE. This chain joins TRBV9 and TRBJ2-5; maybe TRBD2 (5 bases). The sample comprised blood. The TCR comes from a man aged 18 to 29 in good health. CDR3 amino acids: CVSSVAGRQETQYF. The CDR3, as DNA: TGTGTCAGCAGCGTAGCTGGGAGACAAGAGACCCAGTACTTC.